The rows below give T cell receptor beta chains drawn from one sample of a study of shared clonotypes between healthy human individuals. The assay was immunoSEQ multiplex PCR, and TCRdb's table has in-frame clones only and misses some. The sample has 2 million to 2.5 million clones, about 94% seen once; the top ten hold roughly 0.13%. Sample: naive CD4+ T cells sorted from blood. Receptors originate from a man aged 18 to 29 in good health. The CDR3 runs from the conserved cysteine through the conserved F or W. The D gene is left open where the match is weak. Expanded clones are given a class, and other clones once, few, many or no size at all.

d_call clone_size j_call v_call cdr3_aa cdr3_nt
TRBD1 once TRBJ1-1 TRBV27 CASKSPQGGTEAFF TGTGCCAGCAAGTCACCACAGGGGGGCACTGAAGCTTTCTTT
- - TRBJ2-7 TRBV5-6 CASSLTSGSSYEQYF TGTGCCAGCAGCTTGACGTCAGGGAGCTCCTACGAGCAGTACTTC
- once TRBJ2-4 TRBV7-9 CASSLERTLAKNIQYF TGTGCCAGCAGCTTAGAACGGACTCTAGCCAAAAACATTCAGTACTTC
- - TRBJ1-3 TRBV30 CAWGAGARGNTIYF TGTGCCTGGGGGGCAGGGGCGAGAGGAAACACCATATATTTT
- once TRBJ2-7 TRBV6-6 CASSTWDGYEQYF TGTGCCAGCAGTACTTGGGACGGCTACGAGCAGTACTTC
- - TRBJ2-6 TRBV5-4 CASSPGPSSGANVLTF TGTGCCAGCAGCCCTGGTCCGAGCTCTGGGGCCAACGTCCTGACTTTC
- - TRBJ1-1 TRBV5-1 CASSGSELGNTEAFF TGCGCCAGCAGCGGGTCAGAATTGGGGAACACTGAAGCTTTCTTT
- - TRBJ1-1 TRBV5-4 CASSLDHNTEAFF TGTGCCAGCAGCTTGGACCATAACACTGAAGCTTTCTTT
- - TRBJ1-1 TRBV27 CASSWGSRSTEAFF TGTGCCAGCTCATGGGGCTCAAGGAGCACTGAAGCTTTCTTT
- - TRBJ2-7 TRBV30 CAWSVGTYPSYEQYF TGTGCCTGGAGTGTTGGCACTTACCCCTCCTACGAGCAGTACTTC
- - TRBJ2-7 TRBV27 CASGQLAFSSYEQYF TGTGCCAGCGGACAGCTAGCGTTTAGCTCCTACGAGCAGTACTTC